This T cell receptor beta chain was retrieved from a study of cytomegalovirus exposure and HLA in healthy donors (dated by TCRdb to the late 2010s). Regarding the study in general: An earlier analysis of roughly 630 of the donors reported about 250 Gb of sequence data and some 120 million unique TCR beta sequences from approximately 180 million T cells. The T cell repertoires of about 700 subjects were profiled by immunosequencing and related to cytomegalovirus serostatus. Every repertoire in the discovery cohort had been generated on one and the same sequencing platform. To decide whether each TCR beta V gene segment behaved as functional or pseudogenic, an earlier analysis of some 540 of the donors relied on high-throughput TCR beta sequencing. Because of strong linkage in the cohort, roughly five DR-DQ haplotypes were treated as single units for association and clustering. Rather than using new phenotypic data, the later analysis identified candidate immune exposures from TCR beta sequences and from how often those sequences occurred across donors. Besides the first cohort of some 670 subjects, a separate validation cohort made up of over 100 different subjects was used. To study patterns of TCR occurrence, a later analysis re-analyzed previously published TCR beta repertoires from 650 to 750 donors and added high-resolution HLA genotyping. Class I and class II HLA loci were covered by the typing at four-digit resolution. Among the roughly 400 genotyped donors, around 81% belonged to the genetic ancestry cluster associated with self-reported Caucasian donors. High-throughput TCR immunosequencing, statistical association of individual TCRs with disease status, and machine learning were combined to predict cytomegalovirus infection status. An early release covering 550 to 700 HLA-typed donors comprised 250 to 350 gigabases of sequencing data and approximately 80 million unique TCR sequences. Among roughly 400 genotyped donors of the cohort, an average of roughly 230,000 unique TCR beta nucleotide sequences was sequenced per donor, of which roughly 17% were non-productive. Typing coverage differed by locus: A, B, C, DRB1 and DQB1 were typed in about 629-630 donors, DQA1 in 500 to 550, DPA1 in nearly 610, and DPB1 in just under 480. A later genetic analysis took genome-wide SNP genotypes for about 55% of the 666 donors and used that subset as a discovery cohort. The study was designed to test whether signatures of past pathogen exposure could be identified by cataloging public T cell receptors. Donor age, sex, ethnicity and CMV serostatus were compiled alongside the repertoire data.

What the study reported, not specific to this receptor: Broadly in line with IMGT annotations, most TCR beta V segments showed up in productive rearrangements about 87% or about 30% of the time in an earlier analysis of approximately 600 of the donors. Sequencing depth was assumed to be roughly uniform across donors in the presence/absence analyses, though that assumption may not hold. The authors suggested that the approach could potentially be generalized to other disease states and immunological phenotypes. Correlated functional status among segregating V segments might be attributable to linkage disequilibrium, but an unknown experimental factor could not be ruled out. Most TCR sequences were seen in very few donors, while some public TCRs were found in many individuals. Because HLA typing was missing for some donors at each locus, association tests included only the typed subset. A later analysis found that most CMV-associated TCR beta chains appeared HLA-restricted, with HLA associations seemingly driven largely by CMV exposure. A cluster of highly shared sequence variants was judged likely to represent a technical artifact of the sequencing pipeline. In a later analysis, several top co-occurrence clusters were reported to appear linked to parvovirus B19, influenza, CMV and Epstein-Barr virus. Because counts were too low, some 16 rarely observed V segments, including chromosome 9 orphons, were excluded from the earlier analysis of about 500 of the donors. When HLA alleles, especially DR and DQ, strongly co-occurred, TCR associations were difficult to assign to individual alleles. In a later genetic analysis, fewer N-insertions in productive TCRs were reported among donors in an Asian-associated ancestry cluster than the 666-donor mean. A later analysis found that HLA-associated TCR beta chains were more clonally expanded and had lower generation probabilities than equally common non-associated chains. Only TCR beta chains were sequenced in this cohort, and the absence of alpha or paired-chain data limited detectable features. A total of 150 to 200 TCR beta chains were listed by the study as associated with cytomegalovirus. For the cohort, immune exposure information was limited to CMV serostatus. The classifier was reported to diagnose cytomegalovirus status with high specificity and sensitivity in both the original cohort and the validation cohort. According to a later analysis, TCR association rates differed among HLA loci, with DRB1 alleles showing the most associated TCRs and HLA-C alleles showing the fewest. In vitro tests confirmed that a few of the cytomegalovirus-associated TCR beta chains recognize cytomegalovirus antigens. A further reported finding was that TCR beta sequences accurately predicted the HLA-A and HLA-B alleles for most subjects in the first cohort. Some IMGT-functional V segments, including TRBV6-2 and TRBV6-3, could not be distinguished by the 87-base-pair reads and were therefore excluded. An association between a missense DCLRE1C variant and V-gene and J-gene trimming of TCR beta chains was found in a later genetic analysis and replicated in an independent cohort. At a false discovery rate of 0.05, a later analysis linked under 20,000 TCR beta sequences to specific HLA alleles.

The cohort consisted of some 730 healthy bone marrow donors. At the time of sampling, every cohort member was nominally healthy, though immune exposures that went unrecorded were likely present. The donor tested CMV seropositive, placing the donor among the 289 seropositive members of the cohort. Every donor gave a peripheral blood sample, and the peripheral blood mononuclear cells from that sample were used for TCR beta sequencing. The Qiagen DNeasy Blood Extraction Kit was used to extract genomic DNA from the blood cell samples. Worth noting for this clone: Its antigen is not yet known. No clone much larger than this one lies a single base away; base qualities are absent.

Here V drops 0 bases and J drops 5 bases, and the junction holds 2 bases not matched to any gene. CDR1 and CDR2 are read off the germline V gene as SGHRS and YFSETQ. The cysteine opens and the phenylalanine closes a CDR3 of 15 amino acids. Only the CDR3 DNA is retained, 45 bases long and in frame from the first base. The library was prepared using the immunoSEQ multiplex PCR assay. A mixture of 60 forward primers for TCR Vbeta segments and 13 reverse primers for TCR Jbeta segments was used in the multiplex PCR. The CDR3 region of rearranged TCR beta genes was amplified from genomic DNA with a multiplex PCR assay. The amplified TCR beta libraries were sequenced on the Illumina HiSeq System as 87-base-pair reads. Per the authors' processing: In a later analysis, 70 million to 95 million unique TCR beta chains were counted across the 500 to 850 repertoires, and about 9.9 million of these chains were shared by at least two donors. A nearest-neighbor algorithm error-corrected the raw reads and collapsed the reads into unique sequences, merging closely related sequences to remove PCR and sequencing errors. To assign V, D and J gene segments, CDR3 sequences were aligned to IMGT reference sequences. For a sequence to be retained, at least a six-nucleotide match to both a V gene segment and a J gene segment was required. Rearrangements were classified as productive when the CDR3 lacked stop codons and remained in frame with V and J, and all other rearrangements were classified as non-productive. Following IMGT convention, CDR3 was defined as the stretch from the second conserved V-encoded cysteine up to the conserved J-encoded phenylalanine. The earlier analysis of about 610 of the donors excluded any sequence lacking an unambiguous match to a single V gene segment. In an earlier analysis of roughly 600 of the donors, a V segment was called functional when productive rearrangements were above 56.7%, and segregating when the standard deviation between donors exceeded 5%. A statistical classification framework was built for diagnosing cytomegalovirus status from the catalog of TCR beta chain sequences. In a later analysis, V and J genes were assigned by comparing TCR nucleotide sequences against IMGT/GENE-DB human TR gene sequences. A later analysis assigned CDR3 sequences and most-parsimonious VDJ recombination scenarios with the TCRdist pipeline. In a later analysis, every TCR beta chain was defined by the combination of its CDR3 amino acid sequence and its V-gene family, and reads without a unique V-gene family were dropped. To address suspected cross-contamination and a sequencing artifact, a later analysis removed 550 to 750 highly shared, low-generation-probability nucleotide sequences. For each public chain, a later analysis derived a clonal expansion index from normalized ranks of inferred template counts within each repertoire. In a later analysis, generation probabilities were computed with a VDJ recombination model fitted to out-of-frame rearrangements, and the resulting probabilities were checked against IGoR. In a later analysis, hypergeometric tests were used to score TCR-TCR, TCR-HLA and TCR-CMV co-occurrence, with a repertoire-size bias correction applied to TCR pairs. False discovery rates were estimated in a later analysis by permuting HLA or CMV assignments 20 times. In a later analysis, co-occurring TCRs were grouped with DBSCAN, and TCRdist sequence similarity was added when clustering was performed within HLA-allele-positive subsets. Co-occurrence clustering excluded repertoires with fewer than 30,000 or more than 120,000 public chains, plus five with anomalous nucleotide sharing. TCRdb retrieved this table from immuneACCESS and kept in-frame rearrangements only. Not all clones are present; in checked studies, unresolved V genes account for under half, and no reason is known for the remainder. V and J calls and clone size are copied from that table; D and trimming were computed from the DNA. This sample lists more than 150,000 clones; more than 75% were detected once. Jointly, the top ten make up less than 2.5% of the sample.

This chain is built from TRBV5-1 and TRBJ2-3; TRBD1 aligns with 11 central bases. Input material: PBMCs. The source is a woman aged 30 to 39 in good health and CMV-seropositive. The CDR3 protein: CASSLAGTGGDTQYF. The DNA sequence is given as TGCGCCAGCAGCTTGGCTGGGACAGGGGGAGATACGCAGTATTTT.